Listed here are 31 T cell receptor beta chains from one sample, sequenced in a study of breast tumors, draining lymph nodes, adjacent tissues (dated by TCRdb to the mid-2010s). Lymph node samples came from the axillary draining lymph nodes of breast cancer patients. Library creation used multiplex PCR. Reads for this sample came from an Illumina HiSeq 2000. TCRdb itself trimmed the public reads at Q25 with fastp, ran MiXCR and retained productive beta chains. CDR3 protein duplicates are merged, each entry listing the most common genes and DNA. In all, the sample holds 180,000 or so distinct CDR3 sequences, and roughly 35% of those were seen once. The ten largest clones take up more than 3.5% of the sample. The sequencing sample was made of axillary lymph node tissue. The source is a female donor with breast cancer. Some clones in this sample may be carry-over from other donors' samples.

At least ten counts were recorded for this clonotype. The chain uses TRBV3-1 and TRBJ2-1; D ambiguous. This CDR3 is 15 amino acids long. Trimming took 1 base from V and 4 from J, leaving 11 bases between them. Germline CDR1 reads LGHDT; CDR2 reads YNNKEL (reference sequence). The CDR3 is CASSQAPVLYNEQFF. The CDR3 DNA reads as TGTGCCAGCAGCCAAGCCCCCGTTTTATACAATGAGCAGTTCTTC.

The CDR3: CASSLGQPIYF. The CDR3 bases are TGTGCCAGCAGCTTGGGGCAGCCTATATATTTT. The chain uses TRBV5-6 and TRBJ1-3; D unresolved. The germline CDR1 and CDR2 sequences are SGHDT and YYEEEE. Trimming cost V 0 bases and J 13 bases, with 8 bases left between them. The CDR3 totals 11 residues.

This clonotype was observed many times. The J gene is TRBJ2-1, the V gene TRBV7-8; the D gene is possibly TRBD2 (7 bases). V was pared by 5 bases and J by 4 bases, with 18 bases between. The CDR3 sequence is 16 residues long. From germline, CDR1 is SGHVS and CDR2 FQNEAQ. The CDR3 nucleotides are TGTGCCAGCAGCCCGGGGGGCGGGAGAGCTTACAATGAGCAGTTCTTC. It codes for CASSPGGGRAYNEQFF.

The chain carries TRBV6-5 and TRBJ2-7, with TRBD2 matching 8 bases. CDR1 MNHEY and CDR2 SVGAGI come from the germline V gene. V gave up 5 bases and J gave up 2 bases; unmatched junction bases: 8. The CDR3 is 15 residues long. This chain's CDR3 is CASSPSGGRTYEQYF. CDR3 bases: TGTGCCAGCAGTCCGAGCGGGGGCCGAACCTACGAGCAGTACTTC.

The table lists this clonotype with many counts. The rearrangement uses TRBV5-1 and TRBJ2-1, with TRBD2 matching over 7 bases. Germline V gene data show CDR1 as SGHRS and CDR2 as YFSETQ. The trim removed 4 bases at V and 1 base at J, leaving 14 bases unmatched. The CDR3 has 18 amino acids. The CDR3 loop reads CASSPTSGRGSSYNEQFF. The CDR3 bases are TGCGCCAGCAGCCCCACCTCCGGGCGGGGGAGTTCCTACAATGAGCAGTTCTTC.

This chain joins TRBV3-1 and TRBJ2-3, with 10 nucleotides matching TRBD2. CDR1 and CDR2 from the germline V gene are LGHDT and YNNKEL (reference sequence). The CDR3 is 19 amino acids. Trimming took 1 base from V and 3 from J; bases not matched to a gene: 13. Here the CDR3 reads CASSQGPPGSSGRTDTQYF. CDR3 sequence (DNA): TGTGCCAGCAGCCAAGGTCCGCCGGGGAGTAGCGGGAGGACAGATACGCAGTATTTT.

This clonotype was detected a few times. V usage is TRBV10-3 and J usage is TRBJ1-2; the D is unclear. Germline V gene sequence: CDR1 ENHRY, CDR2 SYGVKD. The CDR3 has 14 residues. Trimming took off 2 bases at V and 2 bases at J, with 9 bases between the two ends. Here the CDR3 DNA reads TGTGCCATCAGTGAGCCCATCCTAAACTATGGCTACACCTTC. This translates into CAISEPILNYGYTF.

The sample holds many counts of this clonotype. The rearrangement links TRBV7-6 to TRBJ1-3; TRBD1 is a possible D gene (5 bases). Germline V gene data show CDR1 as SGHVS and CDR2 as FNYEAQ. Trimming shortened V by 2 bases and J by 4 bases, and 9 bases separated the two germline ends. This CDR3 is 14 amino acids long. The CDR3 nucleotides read TGTGCCAGCAGCTTACAGGGCCCCGGAAACACCATATATTTT. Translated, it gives CASSLQGPGNTIYF. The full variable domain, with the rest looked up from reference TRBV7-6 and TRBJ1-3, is GAGVSQSPRYKVTKRGQDVALRCDPISGHVSLYWYRQALGQGPEFLTYFNYEAQQDKSGLPNDRFSAERPEGSISTLTIQRTEQRDSAMYRCASSLQGPGNTIYFGEGSWLTVV.

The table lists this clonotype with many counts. The CDR3 here is CASRRGQGPFYEQYF. The CDR3 nucleotides read TGTGCCAGCAGGAGGGGACAGGGTCCCTTCTACGAGCAGTACTTC. The chain combines TRBV11-1 with TRBJ2-7; 9 nucleotides line up with TRBD1. Germline V lookup: CDR1 SGHAT, CDR2 FQDESV (reference sequence). This CDR3 has 15 residues. J lost 3 bases, V lost 6 bases, and 9 bases had no gene match.

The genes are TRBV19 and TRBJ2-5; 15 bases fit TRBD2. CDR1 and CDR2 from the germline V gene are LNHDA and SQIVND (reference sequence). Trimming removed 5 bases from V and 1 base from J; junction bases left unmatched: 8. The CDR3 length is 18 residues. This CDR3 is CASSPGLAGGGLQETQYF. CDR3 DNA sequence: TGTGCCAGTAGTCCCGGACTAGCGGGAGGGGGACTCCAAGAGACCCAGTACTTC.

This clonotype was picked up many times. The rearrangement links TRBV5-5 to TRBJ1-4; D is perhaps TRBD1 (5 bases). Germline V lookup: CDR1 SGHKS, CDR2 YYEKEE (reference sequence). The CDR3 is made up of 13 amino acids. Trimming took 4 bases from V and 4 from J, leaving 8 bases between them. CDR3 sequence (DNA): TGTGCCAGCAGCAAGGGACTTAATGAAAAACTGTTTTTT. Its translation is CASSKGLNEKLFF.

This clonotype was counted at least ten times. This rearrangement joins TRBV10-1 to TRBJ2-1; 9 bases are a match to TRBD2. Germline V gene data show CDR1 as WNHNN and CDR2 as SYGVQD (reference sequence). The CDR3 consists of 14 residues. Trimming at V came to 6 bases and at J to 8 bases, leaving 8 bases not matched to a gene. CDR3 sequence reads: CASSSSGIFHEQFF. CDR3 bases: TGCGCCAGCAGCTCTAGCGGGATATTCCATGAGCAGTTCTTC.

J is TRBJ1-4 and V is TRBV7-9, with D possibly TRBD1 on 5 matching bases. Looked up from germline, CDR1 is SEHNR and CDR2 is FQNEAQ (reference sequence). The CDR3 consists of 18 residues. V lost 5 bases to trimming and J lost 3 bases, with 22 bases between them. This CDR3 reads CASSLDYPRGHPNEKLFF. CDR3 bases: TGTGCCAGCAGCCTAGACTACCCCCGAGGACACCCTAATGAAAAACTGTTTTTT.

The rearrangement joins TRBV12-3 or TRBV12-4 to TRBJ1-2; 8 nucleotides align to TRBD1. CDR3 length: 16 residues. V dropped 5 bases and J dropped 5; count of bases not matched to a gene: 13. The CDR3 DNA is TGTGCCAGCAGTCCTAACTCAGGGGGCGCAAAATATGGCTACACCTTC. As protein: CASSPNSGGAKYGYTF.

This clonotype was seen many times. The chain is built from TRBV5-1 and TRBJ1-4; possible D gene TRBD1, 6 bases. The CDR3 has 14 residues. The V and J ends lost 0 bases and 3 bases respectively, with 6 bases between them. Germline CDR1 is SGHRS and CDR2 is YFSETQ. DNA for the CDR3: TGCGCCAGCAGCTTGGGGGGGCCTAATGAAAAACTGTTTTTT. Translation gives CASSLGGPNEKLFF.

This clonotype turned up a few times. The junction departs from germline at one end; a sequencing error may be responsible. CDR3 sequence reads: CATSDPTMSGACETRYF. The DNA for the CDR3 is TGTGCCACCAGTGATCCCACAATGAGCGGAGCCTGTGAGACGCGGTATTTT. The rearrangement uses TRBV24-1 and TRBJ2-3, with a weak D call TRBD2 (5 bases). The CDR3 runs 17 residues. Germline values: CDR1 KGHDR, CDR2 SFDVKD.

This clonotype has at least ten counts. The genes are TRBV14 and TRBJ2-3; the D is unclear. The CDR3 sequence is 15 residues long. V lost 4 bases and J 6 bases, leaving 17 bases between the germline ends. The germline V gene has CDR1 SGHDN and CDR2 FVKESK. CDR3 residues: CASSPHSGVEDTQYF. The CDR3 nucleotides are TGTGCCAGCAGCCCCCACTCGGGCGTCGAGGATACGCAGTATTTT.

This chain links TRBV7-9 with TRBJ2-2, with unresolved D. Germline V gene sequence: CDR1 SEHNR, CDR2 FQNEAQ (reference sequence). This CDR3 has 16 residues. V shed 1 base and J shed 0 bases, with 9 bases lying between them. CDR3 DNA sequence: TGTGCCAGCAGCTTAGGGGCAGGCCCGAACACCGGGGAGCTGTTTTTT. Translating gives CASSLGAGPNTGELFF. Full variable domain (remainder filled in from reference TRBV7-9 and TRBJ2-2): DTGVSQNPRHKITKRGQNVTFRCDPISEHNRLYWYRQTLGQGPEFLTYFQNEAQLEKSRLLSDRFSAERPKGSFSTLEIQRTEQGDSAMYLCASSLGAGPNTGELFFGEGSRLTVL.

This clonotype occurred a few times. The CDR3 sequence: CASSAGPWGLSEAFF. The CDR3 region has the DNA TGTGCCAGCAGCGCCGGCCCTTGGGGGTTGTCTGAAGCTTTCTTT. This chain connects TRBV7-9 to TRBJ1-1; D possibly corresponds to TRBD1 (5 bases). This CDR3 has 15 amino acids. Germline CDR1 reads SEHNR; CDR2 reads FQNEAQ (reference sequence). V was shortened by 5 bases and J by 6 bases, with 19 bases between the two germline ends.

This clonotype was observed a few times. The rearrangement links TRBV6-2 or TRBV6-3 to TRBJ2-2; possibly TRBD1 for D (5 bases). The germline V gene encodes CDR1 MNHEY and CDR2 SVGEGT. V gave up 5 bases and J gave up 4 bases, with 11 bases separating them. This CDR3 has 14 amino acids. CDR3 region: CASSHVQGTGELFF. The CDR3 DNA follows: TGTGCCAGCAGTCACGTTCAGGGCACCGGGGAGCTGTTTTTT.

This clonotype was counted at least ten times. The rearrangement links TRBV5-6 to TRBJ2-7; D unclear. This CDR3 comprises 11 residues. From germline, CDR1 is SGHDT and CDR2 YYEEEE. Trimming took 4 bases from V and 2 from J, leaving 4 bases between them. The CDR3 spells CASSRAYEQYF. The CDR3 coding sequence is TGTGCCAGCAGCCGAGCCTACGAGCAGTACTTC.

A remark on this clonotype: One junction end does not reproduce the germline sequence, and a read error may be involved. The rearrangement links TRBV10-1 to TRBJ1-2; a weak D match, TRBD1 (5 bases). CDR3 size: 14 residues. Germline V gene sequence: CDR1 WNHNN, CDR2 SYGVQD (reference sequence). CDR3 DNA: TGCGCCGGCAGTGAGTCGGCCCTCGGGGGTGGCTACACCTTC. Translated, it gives CAGSESALGGGYTF.

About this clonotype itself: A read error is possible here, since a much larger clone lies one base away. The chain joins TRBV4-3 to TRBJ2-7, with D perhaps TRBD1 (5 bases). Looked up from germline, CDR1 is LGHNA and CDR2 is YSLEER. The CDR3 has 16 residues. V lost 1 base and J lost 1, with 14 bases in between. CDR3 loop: CASSQGMAGLSYEQYF. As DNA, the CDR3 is TGCGCCAGCAGCCAAGGTATGGCAGGGTTATCCTACGAGCAGTACTTC.

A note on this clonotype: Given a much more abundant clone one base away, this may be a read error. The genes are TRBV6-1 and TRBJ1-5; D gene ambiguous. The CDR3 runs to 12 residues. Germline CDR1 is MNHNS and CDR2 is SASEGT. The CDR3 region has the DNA TGTGCCGGCAGTGATACAGATCAGCCCCAGCATTTT. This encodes CAGSDTDQPQHF.

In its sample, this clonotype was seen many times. The CDR3, as DNA: TGTGCCAGCAGCCAAGTTTCAGCGGGGGGGTCATGGGAGACCCAGTACTTC. Protein: CASSQVSAGGSWETQYF. The V gene is TRBV4-2, the J gene TRBJ2-5; 10 nucleotides line up with TRBD2. The CDR3 is made up of 17 amino acids. In germline, CDR1 is LGHNA, CDR2 YNFKEQ. V lost 1 base to trimming and J lost 5 bases; unmatched junction nucleotides: 10.

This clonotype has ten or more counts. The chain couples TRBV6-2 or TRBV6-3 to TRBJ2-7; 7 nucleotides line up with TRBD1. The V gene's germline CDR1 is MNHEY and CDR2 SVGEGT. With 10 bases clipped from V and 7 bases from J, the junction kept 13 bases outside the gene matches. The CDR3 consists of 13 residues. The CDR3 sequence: CAIAHDREREQYF. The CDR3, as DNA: TGTGCCATCGCCCACGACAGGGAAAGGGAGCAGTACTTC.

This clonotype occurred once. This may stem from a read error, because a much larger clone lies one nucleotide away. The CDR3 reads CAGSNTGFHTQYF. DNA of the CDR3: TGTGCCGGCAGTAACACAGGGTTCCATACGCAGTATTTT. The chain has TRBV27 and TRBJ2-3, with a possible D match to TRBD1 (6 bases). CDR3 length: 13 amino acids. CDR1 and CDR2 (germline): MNHEY, SMNVEV (reference sequence).

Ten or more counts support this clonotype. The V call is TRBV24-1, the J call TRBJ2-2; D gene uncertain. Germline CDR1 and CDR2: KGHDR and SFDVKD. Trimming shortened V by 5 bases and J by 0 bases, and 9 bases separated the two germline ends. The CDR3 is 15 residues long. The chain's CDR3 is CATSGVGPNTGELFF. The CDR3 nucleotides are TGTGCCACCAGTGGGGTGGGCCCGAACACCGGGGAGCTGTTTTTT.

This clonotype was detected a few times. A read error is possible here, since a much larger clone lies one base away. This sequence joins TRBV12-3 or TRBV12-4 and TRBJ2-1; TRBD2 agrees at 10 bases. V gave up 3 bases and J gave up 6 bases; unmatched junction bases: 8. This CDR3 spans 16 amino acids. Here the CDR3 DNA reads TGTGCCAGCAGTTTCGGCAGCGGGAGGGGGGTCAATGAGCAGTTCTTC. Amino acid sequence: CASSFGSGRGVNEQFF.

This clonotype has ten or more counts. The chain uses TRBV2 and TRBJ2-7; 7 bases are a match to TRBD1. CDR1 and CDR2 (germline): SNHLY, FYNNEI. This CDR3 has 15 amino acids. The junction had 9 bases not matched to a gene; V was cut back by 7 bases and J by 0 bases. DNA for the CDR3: TGTGCCAGCACTCTACAGGGGTCTACCTCCTACGAGCAGTACTTC. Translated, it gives CASTLQGSTSYEQYF.

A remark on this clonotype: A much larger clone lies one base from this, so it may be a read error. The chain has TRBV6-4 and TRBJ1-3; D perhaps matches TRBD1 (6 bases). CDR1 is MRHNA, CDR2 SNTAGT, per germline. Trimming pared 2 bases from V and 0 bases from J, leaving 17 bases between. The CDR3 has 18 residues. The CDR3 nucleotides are TGTGCCAGCAGTGACACAGGGCTCTCAGTGGTCTCTGGAAACACCATATATTTT. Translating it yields CASSDTGLSVVSGNTIYF.